This T cell receptor beta chain was documented in a study of Graves' ophthalmopathy and Graves' hyperthyroidism. RNA transcripts served as template for amplifying TCR beta CDR3 sequences. HTBI-primed first-round RT-PCR preceded second-round multiplex PCR. From the multiplex PCR reads, TCRdb called clonotypes with MiXCR, one entry per CDR3 protein. The data contain approximately 500,000 distinct CDR3 sequences, approximately 15% of them singletons. This clonotype was seen repeatedly, ten times or more. The source of this sequence is a woman aged 25-40 years with Graves' ophthalmopathy. The sequenced sample consisted of blood.

In DNA, the CDR3 is TGTGCCAGCAGTTTAGCGCGGTTGGGTGGGTACGAGCAGTACTTC. Protein product: CASSLARLGGYEQYF. The J gene is TRBJ2-7, the V gene TRBV12-3 or TRBV12-4; D uncertain. The CDR3 has 15 amino acids. V lost 0 bases, J lost 4 bases, and 13 bases lay in between.